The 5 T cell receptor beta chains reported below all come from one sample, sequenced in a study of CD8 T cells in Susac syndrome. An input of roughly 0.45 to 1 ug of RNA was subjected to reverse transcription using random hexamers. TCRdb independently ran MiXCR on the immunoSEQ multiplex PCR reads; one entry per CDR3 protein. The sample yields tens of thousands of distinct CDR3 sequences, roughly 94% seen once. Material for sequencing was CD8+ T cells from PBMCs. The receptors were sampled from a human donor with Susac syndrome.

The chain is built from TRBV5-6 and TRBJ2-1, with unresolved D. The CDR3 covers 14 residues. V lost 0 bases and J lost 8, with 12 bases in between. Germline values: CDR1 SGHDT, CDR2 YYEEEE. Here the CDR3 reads CASSLAVTADEQFF. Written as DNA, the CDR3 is TGTGCCAGCAGCTTGGCCGTTACGGCGGATGAGCAGTTCTTC.

The DNA of the CDR3 is TGTGCCACCAGCAGTCTCCCCACCGGGAGAACCCATGAGCAGTTCTTC. Its protein product is CATSSLPTGRTHEQFF. The genes are TRBV15 and TRBJ2-1, with a possible D match to TRBD2 (6 bases). Germline CDR1 LNHNV, CDR2 YYDKDF (reference sequence). V was clipped by 3 bases and J by 8 bases, with 20 bases between them. CDR3 size: 16 residues.

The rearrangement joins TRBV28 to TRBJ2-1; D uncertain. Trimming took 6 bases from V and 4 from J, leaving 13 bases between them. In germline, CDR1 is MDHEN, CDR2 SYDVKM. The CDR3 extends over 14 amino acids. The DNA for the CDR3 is TGTGCCAGCAGGGGCAGTGGGTCGTACAATGAGCAGTTCTTC. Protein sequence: CASRGSGSYNEQFF.

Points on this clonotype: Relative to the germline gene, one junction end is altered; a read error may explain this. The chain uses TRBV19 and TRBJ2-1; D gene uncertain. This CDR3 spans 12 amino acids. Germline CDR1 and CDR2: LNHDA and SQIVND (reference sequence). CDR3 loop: CASSILGNGQFF. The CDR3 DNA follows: TGTGCCAGTAGTATTTTAGGTAATGGGCAGTTCTTC.

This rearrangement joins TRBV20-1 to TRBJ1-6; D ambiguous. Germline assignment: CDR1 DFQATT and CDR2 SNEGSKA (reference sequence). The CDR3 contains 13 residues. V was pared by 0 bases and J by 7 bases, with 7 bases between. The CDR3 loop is CSARDPTNSPLHF. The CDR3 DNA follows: TGCAGTGCTAGAGACCCTACGAATTCACCCCTCCACTTT.